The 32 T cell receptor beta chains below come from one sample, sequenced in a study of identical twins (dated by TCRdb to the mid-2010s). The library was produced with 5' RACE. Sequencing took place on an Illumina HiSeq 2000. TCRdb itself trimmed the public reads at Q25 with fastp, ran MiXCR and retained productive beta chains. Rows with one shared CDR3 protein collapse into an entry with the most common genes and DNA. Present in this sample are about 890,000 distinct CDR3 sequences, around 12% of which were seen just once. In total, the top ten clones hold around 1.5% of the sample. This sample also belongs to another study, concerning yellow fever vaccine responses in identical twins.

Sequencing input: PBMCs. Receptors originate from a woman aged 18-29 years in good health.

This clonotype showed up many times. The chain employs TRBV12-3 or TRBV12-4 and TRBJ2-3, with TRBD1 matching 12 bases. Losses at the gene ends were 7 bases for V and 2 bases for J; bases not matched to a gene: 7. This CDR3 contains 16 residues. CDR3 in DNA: TGTGCCAGCACCCCCGGGACAGGGGGCTTCACAGATACGCAGTATTTT. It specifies CASTPGTGGFTDTQYF.

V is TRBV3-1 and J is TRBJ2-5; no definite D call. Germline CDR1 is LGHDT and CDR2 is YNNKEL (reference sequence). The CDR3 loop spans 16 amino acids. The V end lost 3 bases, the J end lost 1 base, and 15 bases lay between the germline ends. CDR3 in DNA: TGTGCCAGCAGCCAGAGGTTGACTGTGCCCCAAGAGACCCAGTACTTC. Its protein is CASSQRLTVPQETQYF.

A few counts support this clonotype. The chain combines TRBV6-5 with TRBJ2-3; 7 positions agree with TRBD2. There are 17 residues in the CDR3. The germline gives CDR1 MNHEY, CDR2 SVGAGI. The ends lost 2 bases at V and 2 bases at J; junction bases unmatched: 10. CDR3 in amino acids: CASSYRGVGPNTDTQYF. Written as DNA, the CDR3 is TGTGCCAGCAGTTACCGGGGGGTTGGCCCGAACACAGATACGCAGTATTTT.

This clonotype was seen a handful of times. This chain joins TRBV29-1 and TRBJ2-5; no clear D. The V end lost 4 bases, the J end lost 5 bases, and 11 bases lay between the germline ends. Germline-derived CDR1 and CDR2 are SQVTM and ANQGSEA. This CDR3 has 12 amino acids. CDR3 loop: CSVVMVGETQYF. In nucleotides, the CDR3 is TGCAGCGTTGTCATGGTTGGGGAGACCCAGTACTTC.

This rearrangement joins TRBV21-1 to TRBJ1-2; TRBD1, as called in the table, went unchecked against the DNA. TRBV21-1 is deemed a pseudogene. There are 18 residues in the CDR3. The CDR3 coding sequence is TGTGCCAGCAGCATCAACCCGGGGCGTGGGGGAGCTAACTATGGCTACACCTTC. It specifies CASSINPGRGGANYGYTF.

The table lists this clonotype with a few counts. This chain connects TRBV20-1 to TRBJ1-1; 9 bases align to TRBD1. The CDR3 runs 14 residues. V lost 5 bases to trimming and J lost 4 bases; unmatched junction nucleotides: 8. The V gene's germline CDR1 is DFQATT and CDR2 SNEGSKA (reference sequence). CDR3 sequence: CSARTGALSTEAFF. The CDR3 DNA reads TGCAGTGCTCGGACAGGGGCGTTGAGCACTGAAGCTTTCTTT.

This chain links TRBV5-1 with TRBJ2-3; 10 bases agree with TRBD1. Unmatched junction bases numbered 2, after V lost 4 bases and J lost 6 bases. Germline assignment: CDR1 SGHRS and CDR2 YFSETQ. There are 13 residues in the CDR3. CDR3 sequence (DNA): TGCGCCAGCAGCAAGGGACAGGGGGATACGCAGTATTTT. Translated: CASSKGQGDTQYF.

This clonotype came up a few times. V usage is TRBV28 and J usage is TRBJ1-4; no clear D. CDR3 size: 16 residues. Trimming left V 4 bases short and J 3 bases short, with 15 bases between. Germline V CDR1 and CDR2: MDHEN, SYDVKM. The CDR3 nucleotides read TGTGCCAGCAGTTCCTCTTCCGAACAGTCTAATGAAAAACTGTTTTTT. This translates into CASSSSSEQSNEKLFF.

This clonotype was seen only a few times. The DNA for the CDR3 is TGTGCCAGCAGCTTGATCAGCACTAACTATGGCTACACCTTC. Its translation is CASSLISTNYGYTF. The rearrangement links TRBV5-6 to TRBJ1-2; no clear D. Germline values: CDR1 SGHDT, CDR2 YYEEEE. CDR3 length equals 14 residues. The V and J ends lost 1 base and 0 bases respectively, with 7 bases between them.

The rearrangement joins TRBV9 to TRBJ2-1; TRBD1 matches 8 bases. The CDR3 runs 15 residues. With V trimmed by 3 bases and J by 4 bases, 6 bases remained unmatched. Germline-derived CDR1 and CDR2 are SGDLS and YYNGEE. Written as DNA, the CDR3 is TGTGCCAGCAGCGCGACAGGGGCTGCGTACAATGAGCAGTTCTTC. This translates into CASSATGAAYNEQFF.

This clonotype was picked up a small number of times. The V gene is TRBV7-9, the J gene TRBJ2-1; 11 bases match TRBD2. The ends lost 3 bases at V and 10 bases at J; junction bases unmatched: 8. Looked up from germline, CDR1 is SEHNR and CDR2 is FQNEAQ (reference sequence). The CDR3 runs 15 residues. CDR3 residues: CASSFSETSGNEQFF. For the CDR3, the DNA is TGTGCCAGCAGCTTTTCCGAGACTAGCGGGAACGAGCAGTTCTTC. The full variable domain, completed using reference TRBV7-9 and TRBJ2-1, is DTGVSQNPRHKITKRGQNVTFRCDPISEHNRLYWYRQTLGQGPEFLTYFQNEAQLEKSRLLSDRFSAERPKGSFSTLEIQRTEQGDSAMYLCASSFSETSGNEQFFGPGTRLTVL.

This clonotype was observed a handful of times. The CDR3 sequence: CASRVLAGSYEQYF. DNA of the CDR3: TGTGCCAGCAGAGTTCTAGCGGGGAGCTACGAGCAGTACTTC. The chain is built from TRBV7-2 and TRBJ2-7, with 9 bases fitting TRBD2. V lost 6 bases, J lost 3 bases, and 6 bases stayed unmatched. Germline V lookup: CDR1 SGHTA, CDR2 FQGNSA. This CDR3 spans 14 amino acids.

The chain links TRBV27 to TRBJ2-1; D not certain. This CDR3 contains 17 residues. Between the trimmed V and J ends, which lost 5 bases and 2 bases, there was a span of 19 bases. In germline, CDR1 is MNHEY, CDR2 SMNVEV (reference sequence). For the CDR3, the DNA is TGTGCCAGCAGTCCCCCGCCCATTAGCTGGGCCTACAATGAGCAGTTCTTC. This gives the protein CASSPPPISWAYNEQFF.

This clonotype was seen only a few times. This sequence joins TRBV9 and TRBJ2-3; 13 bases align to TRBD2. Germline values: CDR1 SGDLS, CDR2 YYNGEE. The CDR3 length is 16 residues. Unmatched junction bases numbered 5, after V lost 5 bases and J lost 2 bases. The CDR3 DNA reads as TGTGCCAGCAGTGATGGGACTAGCGGGACCACAGATACGCAGTATTTT. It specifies CASSDGTSGTTDTQYF.

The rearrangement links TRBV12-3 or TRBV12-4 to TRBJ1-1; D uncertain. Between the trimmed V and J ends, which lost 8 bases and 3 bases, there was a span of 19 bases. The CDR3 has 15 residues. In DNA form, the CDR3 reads TGTGCCAGCGGTCGTGAGGTTGGGGTGGACACTGAAGCTTTCTTT. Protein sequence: CASGREVGVDTEAFF.

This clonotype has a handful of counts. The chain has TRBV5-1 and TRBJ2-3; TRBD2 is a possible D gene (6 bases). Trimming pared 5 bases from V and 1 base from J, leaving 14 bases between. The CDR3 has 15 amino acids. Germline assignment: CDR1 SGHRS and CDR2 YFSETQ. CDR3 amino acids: CASRVGGYGTDTQYF. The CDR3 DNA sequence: TGCGCCAGCAGAGTGGGGGGATACGGCACAGATACGCAGTATTTT.

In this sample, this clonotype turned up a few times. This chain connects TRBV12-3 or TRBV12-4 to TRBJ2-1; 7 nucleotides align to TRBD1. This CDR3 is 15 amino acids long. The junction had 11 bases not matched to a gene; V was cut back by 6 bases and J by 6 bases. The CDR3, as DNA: TGTGCCAGCAGCACTGGACTCCCAGGGGGCAATGAGCAGTTCTTC. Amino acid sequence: CASSTGLPGGNEQFF.

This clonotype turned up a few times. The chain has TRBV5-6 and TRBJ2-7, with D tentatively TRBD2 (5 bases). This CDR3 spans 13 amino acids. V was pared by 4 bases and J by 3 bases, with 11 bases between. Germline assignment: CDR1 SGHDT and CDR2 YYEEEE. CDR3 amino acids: CASSPTDYYEQYF. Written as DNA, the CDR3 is TGTGCCAGCAGCCCCACCGACTACTACGAGCAGTACTTC.

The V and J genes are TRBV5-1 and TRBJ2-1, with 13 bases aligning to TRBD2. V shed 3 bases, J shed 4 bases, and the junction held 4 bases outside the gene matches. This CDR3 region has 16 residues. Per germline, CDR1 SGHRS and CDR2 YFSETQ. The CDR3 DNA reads TGCGCCAGCAGCTCGACTAGCGGGGGGCAGTACAATGAGCAGTTCTTC. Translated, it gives CASSSTSGGQYNEQFF.

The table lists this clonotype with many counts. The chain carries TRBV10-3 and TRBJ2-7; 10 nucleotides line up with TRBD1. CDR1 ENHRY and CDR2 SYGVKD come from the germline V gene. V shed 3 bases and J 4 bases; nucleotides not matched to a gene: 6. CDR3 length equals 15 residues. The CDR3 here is CAISDGQGGPYEQYF. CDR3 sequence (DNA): TGTGCCATCAGTGACGGACAGGGGGGGCCATACGAGCAGTACTTC.

CDR3 loop: CASSPNGGEYNEQFF. DNA of the CDR3: TGCGCCAGCAGTCCGAACGGGGGAGAGTACAATGAGCAGTTCTTC. V is TRBV5-1 and J is TRBJ2-1, with D tentatively TRBD2 (6 bases). The CDR3 has 15 amino acids. Trimming shortened V by 5 bases and J by 4 bases, and 16 bases separated the two germline ends. Germline-derived CDR1 and CDR2 are SGHRS and YFSETQ.

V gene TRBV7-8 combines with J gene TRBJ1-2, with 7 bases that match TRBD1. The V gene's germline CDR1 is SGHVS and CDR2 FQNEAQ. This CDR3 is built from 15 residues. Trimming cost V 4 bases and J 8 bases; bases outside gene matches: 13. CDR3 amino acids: CASSSPTGPTWGYTF. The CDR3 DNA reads TGTGCCAGCAGCTCCCCGACAGGGCCGACGTGGGGCTACACCTTC.

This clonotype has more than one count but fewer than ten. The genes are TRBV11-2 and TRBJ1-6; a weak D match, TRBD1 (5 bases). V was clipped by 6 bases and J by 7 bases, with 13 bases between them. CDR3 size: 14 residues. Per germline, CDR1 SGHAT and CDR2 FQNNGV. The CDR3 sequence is CASRRTLSNSPLHF. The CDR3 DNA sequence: TGTGCCAGCAGAAGGACACTTTCCAATTCACCCCTCCACTTT.

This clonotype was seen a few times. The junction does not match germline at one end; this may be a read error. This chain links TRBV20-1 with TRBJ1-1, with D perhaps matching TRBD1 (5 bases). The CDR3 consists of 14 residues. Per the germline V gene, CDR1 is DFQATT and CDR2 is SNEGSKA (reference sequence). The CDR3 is CSARGDSLNTEAFF. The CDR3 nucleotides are TGCAGTGCCAGAGGGGACTCCCTGAACACTGAAGCTTTCTTT.

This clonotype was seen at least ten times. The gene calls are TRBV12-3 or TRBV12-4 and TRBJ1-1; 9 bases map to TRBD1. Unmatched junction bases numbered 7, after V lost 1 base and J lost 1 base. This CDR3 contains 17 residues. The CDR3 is CASSLGTGVFGNTEAFF. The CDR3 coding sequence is TGTGCCAGCAGTTTAGGGACAGGGGTGTTTGGGAACACTGAAGCTTTCTTT.

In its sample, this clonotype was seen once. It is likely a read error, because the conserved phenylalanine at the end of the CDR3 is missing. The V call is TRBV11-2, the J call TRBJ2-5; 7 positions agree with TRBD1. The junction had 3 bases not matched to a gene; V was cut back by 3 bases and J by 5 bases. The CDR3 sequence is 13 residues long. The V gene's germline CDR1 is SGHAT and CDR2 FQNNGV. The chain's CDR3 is CASSFRGSETQYL. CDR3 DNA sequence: TGTGCCAGCAGCTTCAGGGGGTCGGAGACCCAGTACCTC.

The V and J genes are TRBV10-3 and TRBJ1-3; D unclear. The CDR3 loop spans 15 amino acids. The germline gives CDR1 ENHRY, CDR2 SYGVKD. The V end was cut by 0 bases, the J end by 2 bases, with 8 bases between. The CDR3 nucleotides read TGTGCCATCAGTGAGTCGCGAAGGGCTGGAAACACCATATATTTT. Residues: CAISESRRAGNTIYF.

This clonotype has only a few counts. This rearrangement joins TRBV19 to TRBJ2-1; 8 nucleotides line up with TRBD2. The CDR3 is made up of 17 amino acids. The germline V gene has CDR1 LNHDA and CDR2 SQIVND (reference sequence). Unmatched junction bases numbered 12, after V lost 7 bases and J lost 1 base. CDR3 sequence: CASTHHESGSSYNEQFF. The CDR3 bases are TGTGCCAGTACCCATCATGAGAGCGGGAGTTCCTACAATGAGCAGTTCTTC.

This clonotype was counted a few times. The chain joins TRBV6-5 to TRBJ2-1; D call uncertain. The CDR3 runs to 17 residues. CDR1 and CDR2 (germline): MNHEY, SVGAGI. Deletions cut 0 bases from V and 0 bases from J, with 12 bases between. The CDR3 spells CASSYSRNRSSYNEQFF. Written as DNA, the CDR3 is TGTGCCAGCAGTTACTCCCGGAACCGGAGCTCCTACAATGAGCAGTTCTTC.

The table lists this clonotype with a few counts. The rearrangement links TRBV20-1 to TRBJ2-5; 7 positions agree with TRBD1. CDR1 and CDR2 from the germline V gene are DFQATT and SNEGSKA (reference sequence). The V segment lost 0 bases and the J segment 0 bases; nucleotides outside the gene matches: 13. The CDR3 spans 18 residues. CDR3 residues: CSARDRPWDSVNQETQYF. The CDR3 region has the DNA TGCAGTGCTAGAGACCGCCCATGGGACAGCGTAAACCAAGAGACCCAGTACTTC.

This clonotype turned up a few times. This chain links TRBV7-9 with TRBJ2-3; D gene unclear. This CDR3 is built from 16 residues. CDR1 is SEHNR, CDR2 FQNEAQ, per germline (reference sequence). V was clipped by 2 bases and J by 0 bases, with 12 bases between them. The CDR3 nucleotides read TGTGCCAGCAGCTTATTCGAGGTCACTAGCACAGATACGCAGTATTTT. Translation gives CASSLFEVTSTDTQYF.

CDR3 DNA sequence: TGTGCCACCAGCAGAGAGCCGGGACTACTTCAAGAGACCCAGTACTTC. Protein sequence: CATSREPGLLQETQYF. The chain carries TRBV15 and TRBJ2-5, with 7 bases aligning to TRBD2. CDR3 length: 16 amino acids. V shed 0 bases and J 2 bases; nucleotides not matched to a gene: 6. Germline V gene sequence: CDR1 LNHNV, CDR2 YYDKDF (reference sequence). Combining the CDR3 with reference TRBV15 and TRBJ2-5 gives the whole variable domain DAMVIQNPRYQVTQFGKPVTLSCSQTLNHNVMYWYQQKSSQAPKLLFHYYDKDFNNEADTPDNFQSRRPNTSFCFLDIRSPGLGDTAMYLCATSREPGLLQETQYFGPGTRLLVL.